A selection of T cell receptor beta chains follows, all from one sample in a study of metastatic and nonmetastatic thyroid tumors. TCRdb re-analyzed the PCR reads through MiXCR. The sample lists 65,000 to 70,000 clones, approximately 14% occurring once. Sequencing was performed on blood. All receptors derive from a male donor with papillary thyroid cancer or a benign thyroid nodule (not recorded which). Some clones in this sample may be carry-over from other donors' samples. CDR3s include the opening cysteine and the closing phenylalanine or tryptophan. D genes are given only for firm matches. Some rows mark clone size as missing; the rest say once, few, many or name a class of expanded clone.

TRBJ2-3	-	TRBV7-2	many	CASSATTRDPGTTDTQYF	TGTGCCAGCAGCGCCACGACTCGGGACCCAGGAACCACAGATACGCAGTATTTT
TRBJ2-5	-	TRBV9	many	CASSVGARGGRETQYF	TGTGCCAGCAGCGTAGGCGCTAGAGGGGGGAGAGAGACCCAGTACTTC
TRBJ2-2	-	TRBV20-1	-	CSAGRTSNTGELFF	TGCAGTGCCGGTCGGACCTCCAACACCGGGGAGCTGTTCTTT
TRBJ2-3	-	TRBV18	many	CASSPPSQIPDTQYF	TGTGCCAGCTCACCGCCTAGCCAGATCCCAGATACGCAGTATTTT
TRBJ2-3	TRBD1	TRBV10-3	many	CAISAGSGTGGSDTQYF	TGTGCCATCAGTGCGGGTTCCGGGACAGGGGGTTCGGATACGCAGTATTTT
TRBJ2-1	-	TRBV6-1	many	CASSTRPYNEQFF	TGTGCCAGCAGTACCCGACCGTACAATGAGCAGTTCTTC
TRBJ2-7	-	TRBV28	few	CASSPPYQGILEQYF	TGTGCCAGCAGTCCACCTTACCAGGGGATTTTGGAGCAGTACTTC
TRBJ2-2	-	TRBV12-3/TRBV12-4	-	CATSVDSRAGELFF	TGTGCCACCTCAGTGGACTCACGTGCCGGGGAGCTGTTTTTT
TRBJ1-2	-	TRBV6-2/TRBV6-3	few	CASRPDSLRNPYGYTF	TGTGCCAGCAGACCGGACAGTTTAAGGAACCCTTATGGCTACACCTTC
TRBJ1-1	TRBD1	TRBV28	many	CASSFTGGVNTEAFF	TGTGCCAGCAGTTTCACAGGGGGCGTGAACACTGAAGCTTTCTTT
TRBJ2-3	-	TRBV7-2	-	CASREALTDTQYF	TGTGCCAGCCGCGAGGCATTGACAGATACGCAGTATTTT
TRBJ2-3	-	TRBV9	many	CASSVDDLTDTQYF	TGTGCCAGCAGCGTAGACGATCTCACAGATACGCAGTATTTT
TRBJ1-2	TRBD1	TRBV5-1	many	CASSSQGAGGYGYTF	TGCGCCAGCAGCTCACAGGGGGCAGGTGGCTATGGCTACACCTTC
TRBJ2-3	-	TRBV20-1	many	CSARDNSASTDTQYF	TGCAGTGCTAGAGATAATAGCGCCAGCACAGATACGCAGTATTTT
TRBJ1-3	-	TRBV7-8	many	CASSLTRGAGNTIYF	TGTGCCAGCAGCTTAACCAGGGGTGCTGGAAACACCATATATTTT